The 27 T cell receptor beta chains reported below all come from one sample, sequenced in a study of radiation and T cells in renal cell carcinoma. Only in-frame clones appear in the TCRdb table, and some are missing; sequencing was by immunoSEQ multiplex PCR. The sample lists around 60,000 clones; around 78% were seen once. As for time point: blood 2 weeks post-SBRT. Sample treatment: 15 Gy SBRT to primary tumor, nephrectomy 4 weeks later. The sample was blood, taken from a patient whose treatment included radiotherapy and nephrectomy. These receptor sequences come from a man in his 60s with renal cell carcinoma.

This clone was picked up a small number of times. The gene calls are TRBV5-1 and TRBJ1-1; 7 positions agree with TRBD1. This CDR3 comprises 14 residues. Germline V gene data show CDR1 as SGHRS and CDR2 as YFSETQ. V lost 1 base to trimming and J lost 5 bases; unmatched junction nucleotides: 5. CDR3 sequence reads: CASSLRAGGTEAFF. CDR3 bases: TGCGCCAGCAGCTTGAGGGCAGGGGGGACTGAAGCTTTCTTT.

This chain uses TRBV9 with TRBJ1-2, with D perhaps matching TRBD1 (6 bases). Germline CDR1 and CDR2: SGDLS and YYNGEE. This CDR3 comprises 16 residues. With 3 bases removed from V and 0 bases from J, the gap between germline ends came to 15 bases. The CDR3 protein is CASSALPGVSNYGYTF. CDR3 nucleotides: TGTGCCAGCAGCGCCCTTCCAGGGGTTTCTAACTATGGCTACACCTTC.

V and J are TRBV2 and TRBJ2-1; 8 bases align to TRBD2. After removal of 7 bases from V and 7 bases from J, the junction contained 12 bases not matched to a gene. Germline CDR1 reads SNHLY; CDR2 reads FYNNEI. The CDR3 loop spans 15 amino acids. CDR3 sequence: CASMAGTSLSNEQFF. In nucleotides, the CDR3 is TGTGCCAGCATGGCCGGGACTAGTCTTTCAAATGAGCAGTTCTTC.

The chain links TRBV7-8 to TRBJ2-5; no clear D gene. The germline V gene has CDR1 SGHVS and CDR2 FQNEAQ. V was cut by 5 bases and J by 1 base, with 11 bases left in between. This CDR3 has 14 amino acids. CDR3 coding DNA: TGTGCCAGCAGCCCCCTCGGCTTCCAAGAGACCCAGTACTTC. It translates to CASSPLGFQETQYF. The full variable domain, completed using reference TRBV7-8 and TRBJ2-5, is GAGVSQSPRYKVAKRGQDVALRCDPISGHVSLFWYQQALGQGPEFLTYFQNEAQLDKSGLPSDRFFAERPEGSVSTLKIQRTQQEDSAVYLCASSPLGFQETQYFGPGTRLLVL.

J is TRBJ1-1 and V is TRBV18; 9 bases are shared with TRBD1. V lost 5 bases, J lost 0 bases, and 7 bases stayed unmatched. The CDR3 runs to 16 residues. CDR1 and CDR2 from the germline V gene are KGHSH and LQKENI. CDR3 sequence: CASSTLGTGMNTEAFF. The CDR3 DNA reads as TGTGCCAGCTCAACCTTAGGGACAGGGATGAACACTGAAGCTTTCTTT. Full variable domain (rest looked up from reference TRBV18 and TRBJ1-1): NAGVMQNPRHLVRRRGQEARLRCSPMKGHSHVYWYRQLPEEGLKFMVYLQKENIIDESGMPKERFSAEFPKEGPSILRIQQVVRGDSAAYFCASSTLGTGMNTEAFFGQGTRLTVV.

V is TRBV7-9 and J is TRBJ1-2; 8 nucleotides align to TRBD1. V gave up 4 bases and J gave up 10 bases; unmatched junction bases: 17. CDR1 and CDR2 (germline): SEHNR, FQNEAQ (reference sequence). This CDR3 has 16 residues. The CDR3 DNA is TGTGCCAGCAGCTCGACAGGGGAGCGAGGGGGATCGGTCTACACCTTC. Protein product: CASSSTGERGGSVYTF.

The genes are TRBV25-1 and TRBJ1-1, with a weak D call TRBD1 (6 bases). The length of the CDR3 is 13 residues. The V gene lost 5 bases and the J gene lost 2 bases, with 9 bases spanning the gap. Germline V gene data show CDR1 as MGHDK and CDR2 as SYGVNS. In nucleotides, the CDR3 is TGTGCCAGCAGTTGGACAGTCAACACTGAAGCTTTCTTT. This sequence encodes CASSWTVNTEAFF.

J is TRBJ2-5 and V is TRBV5-6, with TRBD2 as a possible D gene (5 bases). This CDR3 is built from 18 residues. V lost 2 bases and J 1 base, leaving 21 bases between the germline ends. Germline values: CDR1 SGHDT, CDR2 YYEEEE. CDR3 DNA: TGTGCCAGCAGCTTTGATGGAGCGGCCTTCTACCTCCAAGAGACCCAGTACTTC. This gives the protein CASSFDGAAFYLQETQYF.

This sequence joins TRBV29-1 and TRBJ2-1; TRBD1 is a possible D gene (5 bases). The CDR3 length is 13 residues. V lost 7 bases, J lost 4 bases, and 14 bases lay in between. Germline lookup yields CDR1 SQVTM and CDR2 ANQGSEA. CDR3 sequence (DNA): TGCAGCGGCCACCGACAGAGTTACAATGAGCAGTTCTTC. It translates to CSGHRQSYNEQFF.

This clone was seen a handful of times. The gene calls are TRBV4-2 and TRBJ2-3, with D possibly being TRBD2 (5 bases). The CDR3 consists of 16 residues. V lost 0 bases to trimming and J lost 4 bases, with 14 bases between them. CDR1 LGHNA and CDR2 YNFKEQ come from the germline V gene. The CDR3 sequence is CASSQEASLEPDTQYF. CDR3 sequence (DNA): TGTGCCAGCAGCCAAGAGGCTAGCCTGGAGCCAGATACGCAGTATTTT.

The chain carries TRBV29-1 and TRBJ1-2; D gene ambiguous. The CDR3 has 11 amino acids. Trimming removed 6 bases at V and 3 bases at J, with 8 bases between. CDR1 is SQVTM, CDR2 ANQGSEA, per germline. The DNA for the CDR3 is TGCAGCGTCTTATTAGACTATGGCTACACCTTC. Protein sequence: CSVLLDYGYTF.

This sequence joins TRBV5-8 and TRBJ1-4; TRBD1 matches 8 bases. With 5 bases clipped from V and 6 bases from J, the junction kept 6 bases outside the gene matches. This CDR3 region has 14 residues. Per the germline V gene, CDR1 is SGHTS and CDR2 is YDEGEE. CDR3 amino acids: CASSSTGVDEKLFF. The CDR3 DNA sequence: TGTGCCAGCAGTTCGACAGGGGTGGATGAAAAACTGTTTTTT.

This clone was seen more than once but under ten times. CDR3 DNA sequence: TGTGCCAGCAGCTCAGGGGGGGGCGTAGATACGCAGTATTTT. It yields the protein CASSSGGGVDTQYF. The gene calls are TRBV11-3 and TRBJ2-3, with D tentatively TRBD1 or TRBD2 (7 bases each). Trimming took off 4 bases at V and 5 bases at J, with 13 bases between the two ends. CDR1 is SGHNT and CDR2 is YENEEA in the germline V gene. The CDR3 consists of 14 residues. The entire variable domain, with the rest obtained from reference TRBV11-3 and TRBJ2-3, is as follows: EAGVVQSPRYKIIEKKQPVAFWCNPISGHNTLYWYLQNLGQGPELLIRYENEEAVDDSQLPKDRFSAERLKGVDSTLKIQPAELGDSAVYLCASSSGGGVDTQYFGPGTRLTVL.

The chain uses TRBV6-6 and TRBJ2-5, with 9 bases aligning to TRBD1. There are 13 residues in the CDR3. From germline, CDR1 is MNHNY and CDR2 SVGAGI (reference sequence). Trimming at V came to 6 bases and at J to 5 bases, leaving 4 bases not matched to a gene. The CDR3 nucleotides are TGTGCCAGCAGACAGGGGGCGGAGGAGACCCAGTACTTC. Translation gives CASRQGAEETQYF.

The J gene is TRBJ2-2, the V gene TRBV5-1, with a possible D match to TRBD2 (6 bases). The CDR3 contains 16 residues. Trimming pared 0 bases from V and 8 bases from J, leaving 17 bases between. Germline lookup yields CDR1 SGHRS and CDR2 YFSETQ. CDR3 nucleotides: TGCGCCAGCAGCTTGGCCGGGACTGTGGTGAATGGGGAGCTGTTTTTT. Amino acid sequence: CASSLAGTVVNGELFF.

The chain links TRBV7-2 to TRBJ2-5; 10 positions agree with TRBD2. The ends lost 1 base at V and 5 bases at J; junction bases unmatched: 10. Per germline, CDR1 SGHTA and CDR2 FQGNSA. This CDR3 spans 17 amino acids. CDR3: CASSLGSGGAARETQYF. The CDR3 DNA is TGTGCCAGCAGCTTAGGGAGCGGGGGGGCCGCCAGGGAGACCCAGTACTTC.

J is TRBJ1-2 and V is TRBV30; tentatively, D is TRBD1 (5 bases). The germline V gene encodes CDR1 GTSNPN and CDR2 SVGIG (reference sequence). V lost 4 bases, J lost 4 bases, and 16 bases lay in between. CDR3 length equals 14 residues. The DNA of the CDR3 is TGTGCCTGGAACCTAGAGAGGCAGGGCTATGGCTACACCTTC. It encodes CAWNLERQGYGYTF.

This clone was picked up a small number of times. The chain joins TRBV30 to TRBJ1-2; 7 nucleotides agree with TRBD1. V was clipped by 3 bases and J by 3 bases; unmatched bases: 7. The CDR3 runs to 14 residues. CDR1 GTSNPN and CDR2 SVGIG come from the germline V gene (reference sequence). The CDR3 is CAWSPRGGHYGYTF. In nucleotides, the CDR3 is TGTGCCTGGAGCCCCAGGGGGGGACACTATGGCTACACCTTC.

This chain uses TRBV5-5 with TRBJ2-7; TRBD1 agrees at 7 bases. With 3 bases clipped from V and 4 bases from J, the junction kept 1 base outside the gene matches. The CDR3 covers 12 residues. Germline V gene lookup returns CDR1 SGHKS and CDR2 YYEKEE (reference sequence). CDR3 in amino acids: CASSWGQYEQYV. CDR3 DNA: TGTGCCAGCAGCTGGGGACAGTACGAGCAGTACGTC.

The chain links TRBV19 to TRBJ2-1; 12 positions match TRBD2. V lost 6 bases to trimming and J lost 5 bases; unmatched junction nucleotides: 5. The CDR3 has 15 amino acids. Germline-derived CDR1 and CDR2 are LNHDA and SQIVND (reference sequence). For the CDR3, the DNA is TGTGCCAGTAGCTCACTAGCGGGAGGTAACAATGAGCAGTTCTTC. Protein sequence: CASSSLAGGNNEQFF.

J is TRBJ1-2 and V is TRBV5-1, with D hard to call. V dropped 1 base and J dropped 8 bases, with 9 bases sitting between them. The CDR3 has 12 residues. CDR1 SGHRS and CDR2 YFSETQ come from the germline V gene. The CDR3 region is CASSLLRGGYTF. CDR3 coding DNA: TGCGCCAGCAGCTTGCTAAGAGGGGGCTACACCTTC. Drawing the rest from reference TRBV5-1 and TRBJ1-2, the complete variable domain is KAGVTQTPRYLIKTRGQQVTLSCSPISGHRSVSWYQQTPGQGLQFLFEYFSETQRNKGNFPGRFSGRQFSNSRSEMNVSTLELGDSALYLCASSLLRGGYTFGSGTRLTVV.

This chain uses TRBV5-6 with TRBJ2-7; TRBD1 might be the D (5 bases). V shed 0 bases and J shed 2 bases, with 9 bases lying between them. The CDR3 covers 14 residues. From germline, CDR1 is SGHDT and CDR2 YYEEEE. CDR3 sequence: CASSLGWGPYEQYV. The DNA of the CDR3 is TGTGCCAGCAGCTTGGGGTGGGGCCCCTACGAGCAGTACGTC.

This chain connects TRBV7-2 to TRBJ2-2; tentatively, D is TRBD2 (5 bases). Germline V gives CDR1 SGHTA, CDR2 FQGNSA. V gave up 2 bases and J gave up 0 bases, with 7 bases separating them. The CDR3 is made up of 15 amino acids. This CDR3 is CASSLSGSNTGELFF. For the CDR3, the DNA is TGTGCCAGCAGCTTATCGGGGTCGAACACCGGGGAGCTGTTTTTT.

The chain carries TRBV12-5 and TRBJ2-3; 7 nucleotides agree with TRBD2. CDR1 LGHNT and CDR2 FRNRAP come from the germline V gene. V lost 1 base, J lost 2 bases, and 0 bases stayed unmatched. This CDR3 has 14 residues. Written as DNA, the CDR3 is TGTGCTAGTGGTTTGGGACTAGCCACAGATACGCAGTATTTT. Its translation: CASGLGLATDTQYF. The full variable domain, in which reference TRBV12-5 and TRBJ2-3 provide the parts outside the CDR3, is DARVTQTPRHKVTEMGQEVTMRCQPILGHNTVFWYRQTMMQGLELLAYFRNRAPLDDSGMPKDRFSAEMPDATLATLKIQPSEPRDSAVYFCASGLGLATDTQYFGPGTRLTVL.

The chain combines TRBV7-2 with TRBJ1-2; no firm D call. The CDR3 loop spans 13 amino acids. Germline V gives CDR1 SGHTA, CDR2 FQGNSA. V shed 3 bases and J shed 6 bases, with 11 bases lying between them. CDR3 in amino acids: CASSFAGPNGYTF. The CDR3 coding sequence is TGTGCCAGCAGCTTCGCGGGCCCGAATGGCTACACCTTC. The variable domain in full, completed from reference TRBV7-2 and TRBJ1-2, reads GAGVSQSPSNKVTEKGKDVELRCDPISGHTALYWYRQSLGQGLEFLIYFQGNSAPDKSGLPSDRFSAERTGGSVSTLTIQRTQQEDSAVYLCASSFAGPNGYTFGSGTRLTVV.

This clone was counted only a few times. V is TRBV29-1 and J is TRBJ1-2; 7 nucleotides align to TRBD1. V gave up 7 bases and J gave up 4 bases; unmatched junction bases: 6. This CDR3 contains 12 residues. Germline CDR1 SQVTM, CDR2 ANQGSEA. DNA for the CDR3: TGCAGCGCAGGGCGGACAGGCTATGGCTACACCTTC. It encodes CSAGRTGYGYTF.

The chain recombines TRBV2 with TRBJ2-7; D is perhaps TRBD1 (5 bases). Deletions cut 7 bases from V and 6 bases from J, with 10 bases between. The CDR3 runs 11 residues. Per germline, CDR1 SNHLY and CDR2 FYNNEI. CDR3 DNA sequence: TGTGCCAGCACAGGGTTTAGCGAGCAGTACTTC. Its protein product is CASTGFSEQYF.